The 26 T cell receptor beta chains given below trace back to one sample, sequenced in a study of cytomegalovirus exposure and HLA in healthy donors. Primers: 60 Vbeta forward and 13 Jbeta reverse. This table comes from immunoSEQ multiplex PCR, and its TCRdb copy is limited to in-frame clones, with some not included. This table has over 150,000 clones, roughly three quarters appearing once. Sequencing was performed on PBMCs. These receptors all come from a woman aged 50 to 60 in good health and CMV-seropositive.

The J gene is TRBJ1-6, the V gene TRBV5-6, with D tentatively TRBD1 (5 bases). Trimming shortened V by 2 bases and J by 9 bases, and 15 bases separated the two germline ends. Germline CDR1 and CDR2: SGHDT and YYEEEE. This CDR3 spans 15 amino acids. CDR3 DNA: TGTGCCAGCAGCTTCTCGGCAGGGATTTCTTCACCCCTCCACTTT. This sequence encodes CASSFSAGISSPLHF.

The chain joins TRBV7-2 to TRBJ2-5; D unclear. The end of the DNA is better explained by TRBJ2-7, so the J call may be wrong. Germline CDR1 SGHTA, CDR2 FQGNSA. The CDR3 loop spans 13 amino acids. The CDR3: CASSFPGIYEQYF. CDR3 DNA sequence: TGTGCCAGCAGCTTCCCAGGAATCTACGAGCAGTACTTC.

This clone showed up just a few times. The chain couples TRBV7-9 to TRBJ1-1, with D tentatively TRBD1 (6 bases). V gave up 1 base and J gave up 7 bases, with 10 bases separating them. Germline-derived CDR1 and CDR2 are SEHNR and FQNEAQ (reference sequence). This CDR3 is built from 13 residues. The DNA for the CDR3 is TGTGCCAGCAGCTTAGATCAGACAGGTGAAGCTTTCTTT. This sequence encodes CASSLDQTGEAFF.

The CDR3 DNA reads as TGTGCCATCAGTGAGAATATGGATACGCAGTATTTT. This gives the protein CAISENMDTQYF. The rearrangement links TRBV10-3 to TRBJ2-3; D is undetermined. Germline V gene sequence: CDR1 ENHRY, CDR2 SYGVKD. The CDR3 totals 12 residues. With 2 bases removed from V and 6 bases from J, the gap between germline ends came to 6 bases.

This chain connects TRBV6-1 to TRBJ2-5; D is unclear. This CDR3 has 13 amino acids. V dropped 6 bases and J dropped 2 bases, with 10 bases sitting between them. Germline loops: CDR1 MNHNS, CDR2 SASEGT. The CDR3 is CASSVYSQETQYF. DNA for the CDR3: TGTGCCAGCAGCGTCTACTCGCAAGAGACCCAGTACTTC.

The rearrangement uses TRBV5-8 and TRBJ2-6; D might be TRBD2 (5 bases). The V end was cut by 3 bases, the J end by 4 bases, with 14 bases between. Germline V gene lookup returns CDR1 SGHTS and CDR2 YDEGEE. The CDR3 consists of 16 residues. The CDR3, as DNA: TGTGCCAGCAGCTCCTCAGGAGGACCCGGGGCCAACGTCCTGACTTTC. It translates to CASSSSGGPGANVLTF.

This clone was counted between two and nine times. This sequence joins TRBV6-5 and TRBJ2-2, with D perhaps matching TRBD2 (5 bases). Germline V gene lookup returns CDR1 MNHEY and CDR2 SVGAGI. This CDR3 spans 13 amino acids. The V end was cut by 5 bases, the J end by 5 bases, with 9 bases between. The CDR3 sequence is CASSDWETGELFF. For the CDR3, the DNA is TGTGCCAGCAGTGATTGGGAGACCGGGGAGCTGTTTTTT.

This clone has a single count. The chain recombines TRBV19 with TRBJ1-1, with TRBD1 identical over 10 bases. V shed 2 bases, J shed 13 bases, and the junction held 4 bases outside the gene matches. The length of the CDR3 is 12 residues. From germline, CDR1 is LNHDA and CDR2 SQIVND (reference sequence). The CDR3 coding sequence is TGTGCCAGTAGTATAAGGGACAGGGGTTTTTTCTTT. Translation: CASSIRDRGFFF.

The chain uses TRBV7-3 and TRBJ2-7, with TRBD1 matching over 7 bases. V lost 0 bases to trimming and J lost 3 bases; unmatched junction nucleotides: 2. Germline lookup yields CDR1 SGHTA and CDR2 FQGTGA. The CDR3 contains 14 residues. The DNA for the CDR3 is TGTGCCAGCAGCTTAACGGCAGGGGGCTACGAGCAGTACTTC. Its translation is CASSLTAGGYEQYF.

For the CDR3, the DNA is TGTGCCACCAGCAGAGATGGGGTAGCGGCGAACAATGAGCAGTTCTTC. Protein sequence: CATSRDGVAANNEQFF. The V and J genes are TRBV15 and TRBJ2-1, with D perhaps matching TRBD2 (6 bases). Germline assignment: CDR1 LNHNV and CDR2 YYDKDF (reference sequence). The CDR3 loop spans 16 amino acids. V was cut by 0 bases and J by 5 bases, with 14 bases left in between.

J is TRBJ1-1 and V is TRBV7-9, with 10 bases lining up with TRBD1. The V and J ends lost 5 bases and 7 bases, in that order; junction bases with no gene match: 7. The CDR3 covers 14 residues. Germline V lookup: CDR1 SEHNR, CDR2 FQNEAQ (reference sequence). The CDR3 sequence is CASSLDRGLDEAFF. The CDR3 DNA sequence: TGTGCCAGCAGCCTCGACAGGGGGCTGGATGAAGCTTTCTTT.

This clone was observed a few times. The chain joins TRBV5-4 to TRBJ2-6, with a weak D call TRBD1 (6 bases). The CDR3 has 15 residues. Germline CDR1 and CDR2: SGHNT and YYREEE (reference sequence). The V end was cut by 3 bases, the J end by 2 bases, with 9 bases between. The CDR3 region has the DNA TGTGCCAGCAGCTCAAACAGGGCTGGGGCCAACGTCCTGACTTTC. Translation: CASSSNRAGANVLTF.

V and J are TRBV10-1 and TRBJ1-1; the match to TRBD1 covers 8 bases. The CDR3 has 16 residues. V trimming: 6 bases; J trimming: 3 bases; junction bases outside the gene matches: 12. From germline, CDR1 is WNHNN and CDR2 SYGVQD (reference sequence). CDR3 nucleotides: TGCGCCAGCAGCAGGGGGCTTTCCGGACGGGACACTGAAGCTTTCTTT. This translates into CASSRGLSGRDTEAFF.

The chain employs TRBV13 and TRBJ2-3; D gene unclear. The germline V and J ends were trimmed by 7 bases and 0 bases, with 8 bases remaining between them. CDR1 and CDR2 (germline): PRHDT, FYEKMQ (reference sequence). The length of the CDR3 is 13 residues. CDR3 loop: CASILPSTDTQYF. CDR3 nucleotide sequence: TGTGCCAGCATCCTCCCCAGCACAGATACGCAGTATTTT.

The gene calls are TRBV4-1 and TRBJ2-3, with D possibly TRBD2 on 6 matching bases. There are 16 residues in the CDR3. CDR1 is MGHRA, CDR2 YSYEKL, per germline. Trimming cost V 2 bases and J 2 bases, with 14 bases left between them. The DNA for the CDR3 is TGCGCCAGCAGCCAACATGCTAGCGACTACACAGATACGCAGTATTTT. Its protein is CASSQHASDYTDTQYF.

The chain joins TRBV7-8 to TRBJ2-1; D is possibly TRBD2 (5 bases). The length of the CDR3 is 15 residues. The V end was cut by 1 base, the J end by 9 bases, with 16 bases between. Germline CDR1 reads SGHVS; CDR2 reads FQNEAQ. The DNA of the CDR3 is TGTGCCAGCAGCTTAGTCTTGACATCCGCGGGTGAGCAGTTCTTC. Translating it yields CASSLVLTSAGEQFF.

Notes on this clone: At one of its ends the junction is not consistent with the germline gene, which may arise from a read error. V usage is TRBV13 and J usage is TRBJ2-7, with a weak D call TRBD2 (6 bases). Germline V lookup: CDR1 PRHDT, CDR2 FYEKMQ (reference sequence). This CDR3 region has 14 residues. The CDR3 is CASSSFQEGYEQYF. The CDR3 coding sequence is TGTGCCAGCAGCTCCTTCCAGGAGGGCTACGAGCAATACTTC.

There are a few counts of this clone. V usage is TRBV5-4 and J usage is TRBJ2-7, with TRBD2 as a possible D gene (6 bases). The CDR3 runs to 17 residues. Trimming stripped 4 bases from V and 0 bases from J, with 20 bases between. The germline V gene has CDR1 SGHNT and CDR2 YYREEE (reference sequence). The CDR3 sequence is CASSPRGYAGSSYEQYF. The CDR3 nucleotides read TGTGCCAGCAGCCCCCGAGGGTATGCGGGGAGCTCCTACGAGCAGTACTTC.

This chain joins TRBV18 and TRBJ2-7; TRBD1 aligns across 9 bases. The CDR3 contains 15 residues. The germline CDR1 and CDR2 sequences are KGHSH and LQKENI. Trimming at V came to 0 bases and at J to 6 bases, leaving 6 bases not matched to a gene. In nucleotides, the CDR3 is TGTGCCAGCTCACCACCAATGGGACAGGGATCCGAGCAGTACTTC. It yields the protein CASSPPMGQGSEQYF.

This chain joins TRBV29-1 and TRBJ2-5; TRBD1 aligns across 9 bases. Germline CDR1 is SQVTM and CDR2 is ANQGSEA. V gave up 7 bases and J gave up 5 bases; unmatched junction bases: 8. This CDR3 contains 13 residues. The CDR3 nucleotides are TGCAGCGCGACACAGGGGGCACGGGAGACCCAGTACTTC. As protein: CSATQGARETQYF. The variable domain in full, with the rest retrieved from reference TRBV29-1 and TRBJ2-5, is SAVISQKPSRDICQRGTSLTIQCQVDSQVTMMFWYRQQPGQSLTLIATANQGSEATYESGFVIDKFPISRPNLTFSTLTVSNMSPEDSSIYLCSATQGARETQYFGPGTRLLVL.

The CDR3 bases are TGCAGTGCTAACTACAGGGCTGGCTACACCTTC. This gives the protein CSANYRAGYTF. The genes are TRBV20-1 and TRBJ1-2; possibly TRBD1 for D (6 bases). V was trimmed by 4 bases and J by 7 bases, leaving 10 bases between them. The CDR3 is 11 amino acids. Germline CDR1 and CDR2: DFQATT and SNEGSKA (reference sequence).

On this clone itself: The sample carries other DNA sequences with the same CDR3. This chain connects TRBV4-1 to TRBJ1-1; tentative D call: TRBD1 (6 bases). Germline assignment: CDR1 MGHRA and CDR2 YSYEKL. The CDR3 length is 13 residues. Trimming stripped 3 bases from V and 5 bases from J, with 10 bases between. For the CDR3, the DNA is TGCGCCAGCAGCCAGGGGGCCGGGACTGAAGCTTTCTTT. Protein product: CASSQGAGTEAFF.

Turning to this clone: Within the sample, other DNA sequences also encode this same CDR3. The rearrangement links TRBV5-1 to TRBJ2-7; 8 bases map to TRBD1. Germline V lookup: CDR1 SGHRS, CDR2 YFSETQ. Trimming at V came to 4 bases and at J to 4 bases, leaving 7 bases not matched to a gene. This CDR3 comprises 14 residues. The CDR3 loop is CASSLGDRGYEQYF. CDR3 nucleotides: TGCGCCAGCAGCCTAGGAGACAGGGGTTACGAGCAGTACTTC.

This clone was detected a few times. The chain combines TRBV11-2 with TRBJ2-3; D is ambiguous. The V end was cut by 4 bases, the J end by 0 bases, with 2 bases between. Germline V gene sequence: CDR1 SGHAT, CDR2 FQNNGV. The length of the CDR3 is 12 residues. The CDR3 here is CASSSSTDTQYF. For the CDR3, the DNA is TGTGCCAGCAGCTCTAGCACAGATACGCAGTATTTT.

This chain joins TRBV6-5 and TRBJ2-7; 8 bases match TRBD1. V shed 6 bases and J 3 bases; nucleotides not matched to a gene: 10. CDR3 length: 15 residues. CDR1 is MNHEY, CDR2 SVGAGI, per germline. The DNA for the CDR3 is TGTGCCAGCAGCCAACTTGGGACAGGATTCTACGAGCAGTACTTC. It codes for CASSQLGTGFYEQYF.

The chain employs TRBV5-4 and TRBJ2-6, with 9 nucleotides matching TRBD1. Trimming removed 3 bases from V and 0 bases from J; junction bases left unmatched: 10. Per the germline V gene, CDR1 is SGHNT and CDR2 is YYREEE (reference sequence). This CDR3 is 19 amino acids long. CDR3 amino acids: CASSSDRDRALSGANVLTF. The CDR3 nucleotides are TGTGCCAGCAGCTCCGACCGGGACAGGGCCCTCTCTGGGGCCAACGTCCTGACTTTC. The full variable domain, with the rest looked up from reference TRBV5-4 and TRBJ2-6, is ETGVTQSPTHLIKTRGQQVTLRCSSQSGHNTVSWYQQALGQGPQFIFQYYREEENGRGNFPPRFSGLQFPNYSSELNVNALELDDSALYLCASSSDRDRALSGANVLTFGAGSRLTVL.